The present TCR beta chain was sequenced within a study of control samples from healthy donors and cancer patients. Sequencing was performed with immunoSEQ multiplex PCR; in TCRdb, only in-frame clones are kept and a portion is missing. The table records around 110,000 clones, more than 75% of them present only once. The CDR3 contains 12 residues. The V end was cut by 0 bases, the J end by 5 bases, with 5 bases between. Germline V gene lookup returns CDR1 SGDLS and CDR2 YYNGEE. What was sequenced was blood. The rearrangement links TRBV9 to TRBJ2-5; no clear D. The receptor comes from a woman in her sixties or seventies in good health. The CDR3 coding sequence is TGTGCCAGCAGCGTAGATCGGGAGACCCAGTACTTC. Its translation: CASSVDRETQYF.